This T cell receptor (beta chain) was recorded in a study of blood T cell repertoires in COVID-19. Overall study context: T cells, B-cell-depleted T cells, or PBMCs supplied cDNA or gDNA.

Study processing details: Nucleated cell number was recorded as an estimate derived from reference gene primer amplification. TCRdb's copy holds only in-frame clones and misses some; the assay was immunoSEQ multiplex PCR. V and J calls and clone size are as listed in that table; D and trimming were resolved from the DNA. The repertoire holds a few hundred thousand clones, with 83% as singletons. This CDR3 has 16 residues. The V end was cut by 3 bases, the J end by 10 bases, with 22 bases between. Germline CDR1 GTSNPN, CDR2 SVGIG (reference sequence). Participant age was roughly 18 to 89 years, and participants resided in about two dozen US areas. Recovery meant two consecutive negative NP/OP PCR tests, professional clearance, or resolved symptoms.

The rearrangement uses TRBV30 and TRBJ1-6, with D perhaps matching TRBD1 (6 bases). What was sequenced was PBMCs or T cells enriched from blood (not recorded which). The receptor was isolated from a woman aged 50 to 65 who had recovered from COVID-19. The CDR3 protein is CAWRLGGGLNGSPLHF. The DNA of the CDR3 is TGTGCCTGGAGATTAGGCGGGGGCTTAAACGGGTCACCCCTCCACTTT.